The 2 T cell receptor beta chains presented below share a single source sample, sequenced in a study of early T cells in non-severe SARS-CoV-2 infection. TCRdb analysed the 5' RACE reads with MiXCR anew, one entry per CDR3 protein. The data contain tens of thousands of distinct CDR3 sequences, about 12% of them singletons. Sequencing input: whole blood. These receptor sequences come from an adult who was a healthcare worker with PCR-confirmed SARS-CoV-2 infection or an uninfected control (not recorded which).

This clonotype appeared many times. The CDR3 loop reads CASSPGTGLVTDTQYF. The CDR3 coding sequence is TGCGCCAGCAGCCCGGGGACAGGGCTAGTCACAGATACGCAGTATTTT. V and J are TRBV5-1 and TRBJ2-3; TRBD1 matches at 9 bases. The CDR3 runs to 16 residues. V was pared by 4 bases and J by 2 bases, with 8 bases of the junction left unmatched. Per germline, CDR1 SGHRS and CDR2 YFSETQ.

The chain joins TRBV6-6 to TRBJ1-5; no firm D call. Trimming stripped 7 bases from V and 5 bases from J, with 9 bases between. Germline CDR1 is MNHNY and CDR2 is SVGAGI (reference sequence). The CDR3 covers 12 residues. CDR3 nucleotides: TGTGCCAGCATTGTGGAAGATCAGCCCCAGCATTTT. Translation: CASIVEDQPQHF.